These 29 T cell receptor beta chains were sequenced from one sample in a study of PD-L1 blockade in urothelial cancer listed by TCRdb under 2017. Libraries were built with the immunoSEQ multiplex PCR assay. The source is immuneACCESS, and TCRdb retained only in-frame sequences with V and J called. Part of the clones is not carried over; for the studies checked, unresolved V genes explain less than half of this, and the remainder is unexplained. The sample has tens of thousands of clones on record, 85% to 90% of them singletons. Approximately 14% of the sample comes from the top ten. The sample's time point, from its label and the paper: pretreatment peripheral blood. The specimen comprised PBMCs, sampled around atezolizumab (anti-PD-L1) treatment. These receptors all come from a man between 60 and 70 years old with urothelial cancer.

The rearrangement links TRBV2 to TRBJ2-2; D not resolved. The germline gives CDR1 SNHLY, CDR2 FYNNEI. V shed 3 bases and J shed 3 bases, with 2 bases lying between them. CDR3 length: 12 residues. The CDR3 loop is CASSDYTGELFF. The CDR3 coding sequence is TGTGCCAGCAGTGACTACACCGGGGAGCTGTTTTTT. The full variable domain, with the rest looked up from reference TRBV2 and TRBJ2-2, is EPEVTQTPSHQVTQMGQEVILRCVPISNHLYFYWYRQILGQKVEFLVSFYNNEISEKSEIFDDQFSVERPDGSNFTLKIRSTKLEDSAMYFCASSDYTGELFFGEGSRLTVL.

For the CDR3, the DNA is TGCGCCAGCAGCCAATTCGGGACAGCGAATGAAAAACTGTTTTTT. Its translation is CASSQFGTANEKLFF. The chain is built from TRBV4-1 and TRBJ1-4; 7 positions match TRBD1. Germline values: CDR1 MGHRA, CDR2 YSYEKL. CDR3 size: 15 residues. V gave up 2 bases and J gave up 5 bases; unmatched junction bases: 5.

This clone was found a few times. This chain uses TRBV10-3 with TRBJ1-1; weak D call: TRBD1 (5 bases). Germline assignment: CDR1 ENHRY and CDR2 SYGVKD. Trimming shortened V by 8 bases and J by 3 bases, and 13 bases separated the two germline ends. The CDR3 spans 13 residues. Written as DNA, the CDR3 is TGTGCCATCGGGGCCTCTTGGGACACTGAAGCTTTCTTT. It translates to CAIGASWDTEAFF.

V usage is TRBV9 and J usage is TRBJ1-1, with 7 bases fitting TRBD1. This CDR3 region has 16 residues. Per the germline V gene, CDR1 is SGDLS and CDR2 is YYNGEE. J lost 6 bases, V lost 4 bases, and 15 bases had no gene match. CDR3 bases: TGTGCCAGCAGCCGGACGGACAGGAGGGGTCCAGCTGAAGCTTTCTTT. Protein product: CASSRTDRRGPAEAFF.

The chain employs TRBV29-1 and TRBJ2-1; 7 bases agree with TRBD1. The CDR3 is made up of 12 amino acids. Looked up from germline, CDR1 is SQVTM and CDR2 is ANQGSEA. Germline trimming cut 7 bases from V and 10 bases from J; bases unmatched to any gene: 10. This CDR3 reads CSDDRGPGEQFF. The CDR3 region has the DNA TGCAGCGATGATAGGGGGCCTGGGGAGCAGTTCTTC.

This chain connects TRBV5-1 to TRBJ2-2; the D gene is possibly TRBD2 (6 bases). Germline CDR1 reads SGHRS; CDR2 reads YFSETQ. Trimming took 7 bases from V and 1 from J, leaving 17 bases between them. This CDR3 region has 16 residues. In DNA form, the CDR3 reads TGCGCCAGCCTTCCCGGAGGGAGCGGGAACACCGGGGAGCTGTTTTTT. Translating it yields CASLPGGSGNTGELFF.

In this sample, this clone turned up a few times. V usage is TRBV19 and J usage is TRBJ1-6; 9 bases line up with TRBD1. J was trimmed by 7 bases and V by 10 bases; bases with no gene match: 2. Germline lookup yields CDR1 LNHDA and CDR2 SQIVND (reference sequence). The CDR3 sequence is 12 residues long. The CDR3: CATGQGNSPLHF. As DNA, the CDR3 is TGTGCCACTGGACAGGGGAATTCACCCCTCCACTTT.

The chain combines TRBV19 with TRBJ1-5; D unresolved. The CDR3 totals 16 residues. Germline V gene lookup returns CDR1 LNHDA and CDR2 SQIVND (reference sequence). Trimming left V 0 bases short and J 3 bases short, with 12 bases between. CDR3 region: CASSIDLEGYNQPQHF. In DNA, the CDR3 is TGTGCCAGTAGTATAGATCTGGAGGGTTACAATCAGCCCCAGCATTTT.

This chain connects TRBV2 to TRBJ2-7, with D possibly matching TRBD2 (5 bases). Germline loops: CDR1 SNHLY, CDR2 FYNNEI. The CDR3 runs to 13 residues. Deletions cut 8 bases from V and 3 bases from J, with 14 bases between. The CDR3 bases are TGTGCCAGCCGTACGGGAATTAACTACGAGCAGTACTTC. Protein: CASRTGINYEQYF.

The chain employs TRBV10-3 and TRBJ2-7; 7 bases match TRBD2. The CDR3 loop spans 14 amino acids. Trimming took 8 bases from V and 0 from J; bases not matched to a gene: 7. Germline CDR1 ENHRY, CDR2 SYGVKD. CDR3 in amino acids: CAIQSAGDSYEQYF. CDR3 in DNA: TGTGCCATCCAGAGTGCGGGGGACTCCTACGAGCAGTACTTC.

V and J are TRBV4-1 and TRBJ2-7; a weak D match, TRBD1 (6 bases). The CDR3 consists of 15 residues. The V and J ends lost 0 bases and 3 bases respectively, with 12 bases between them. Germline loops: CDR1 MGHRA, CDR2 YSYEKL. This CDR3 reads CASSQEAGQFYEQYF. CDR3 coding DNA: TGCGCCAGCAGCCAAGAAGCAGGACAGTTCTACGAGCAGTACTTC.

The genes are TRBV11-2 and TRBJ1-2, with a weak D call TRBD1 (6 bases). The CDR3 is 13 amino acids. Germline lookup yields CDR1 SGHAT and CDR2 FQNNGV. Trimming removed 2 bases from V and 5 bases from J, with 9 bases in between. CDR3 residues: CASSLSQGYGYTF. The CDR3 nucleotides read TGTGCCAGCAGCTTATCCCAGGGGTATGGCTACACCTTC.

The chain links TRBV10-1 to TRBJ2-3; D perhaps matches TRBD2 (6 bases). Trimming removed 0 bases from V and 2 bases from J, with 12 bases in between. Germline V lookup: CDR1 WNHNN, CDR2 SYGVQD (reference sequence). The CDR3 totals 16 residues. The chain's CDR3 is CASSESPSADTDTQYF. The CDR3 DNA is TGCGCCAGCAGTGAGTCGCCTAGCGCAGACACAGATACGCAGTATTTT.

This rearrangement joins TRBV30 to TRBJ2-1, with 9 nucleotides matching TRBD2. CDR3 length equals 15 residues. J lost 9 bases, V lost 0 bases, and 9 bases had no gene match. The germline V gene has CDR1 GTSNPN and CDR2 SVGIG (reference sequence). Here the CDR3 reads CAWSVRGRGTGEQFF. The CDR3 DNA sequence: TGTGCCTGGAGTGTACGCGGGAGGGGGACTGGTGAGCAGTTCTTC.

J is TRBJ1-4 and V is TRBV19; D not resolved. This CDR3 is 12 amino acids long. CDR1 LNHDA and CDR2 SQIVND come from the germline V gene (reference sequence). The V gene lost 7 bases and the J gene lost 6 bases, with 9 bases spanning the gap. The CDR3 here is CASIGEDEKLFF. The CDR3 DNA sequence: TGTGCCAGTATCGGGGAAGATGAAAAACTGTTTTTT.

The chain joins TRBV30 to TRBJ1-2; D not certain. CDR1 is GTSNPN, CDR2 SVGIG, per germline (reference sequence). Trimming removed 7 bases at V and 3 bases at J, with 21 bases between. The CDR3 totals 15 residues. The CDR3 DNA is TGTGCCTCTCAGGCTTCTCTCTATCGTTACTATGGCTACACCTTC. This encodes CASQASLYRYYGYTF. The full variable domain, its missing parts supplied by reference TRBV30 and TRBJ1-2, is SQTIHQWPATLVQPVGSPLSLECTVEGTSNPNLYWYRQAAGRGLQLLFYSVGIGQISSEVPQNLSASRPQDRQFILSSKKLLLSDSGFYLCASQASLYRYYGYTFGSGTRLTVV.

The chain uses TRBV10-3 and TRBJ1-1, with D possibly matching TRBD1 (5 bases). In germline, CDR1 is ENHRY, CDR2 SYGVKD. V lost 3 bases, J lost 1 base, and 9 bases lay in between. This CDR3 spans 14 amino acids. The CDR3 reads CAISDDDRNTEAFF. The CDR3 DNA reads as TGTGCCATCAGTGATGATGACAGGAACACTGAAGCTTTCTTT.

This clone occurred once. The CDR3 region has the DNA TGCGCCAGCAGCCAAGATGCTAGCGTGAACACCGGGGAGCTGTTTTTT. It yields the protein CASSQDASVNTGELFF. This chain uses TRBV4-3 with TRBJ2-2; D is perhaps TRBD2 (6 bases). The CDR3 runs to 16 residues. The germline gives CDR1 LGHNA, CDR2 YSLEER. Trimming removed 0 bases at V and 1 base at J, with 9 bases between.

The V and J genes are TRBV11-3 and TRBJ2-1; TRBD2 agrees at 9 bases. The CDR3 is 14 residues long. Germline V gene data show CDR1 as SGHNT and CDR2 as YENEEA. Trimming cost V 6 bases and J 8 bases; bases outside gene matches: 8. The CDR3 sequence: CASRGLAGADEQFF. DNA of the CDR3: TGTGCCAGCAGGGGACTAGCCGGGGCGGATGAGCAGTTCTTC.

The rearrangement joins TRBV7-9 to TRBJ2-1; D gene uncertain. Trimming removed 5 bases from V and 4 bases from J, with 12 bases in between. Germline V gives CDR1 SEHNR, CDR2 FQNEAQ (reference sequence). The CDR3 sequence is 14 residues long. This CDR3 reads CASSALLVYNEQFF. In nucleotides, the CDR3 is TGTGCCAGCAGCGCCCTATTGGTTTACAATGAGCAGTTCTTC.

The CDR3 sequence is CASKLRTGWTETQYF. The CDR3 DNA reads as TGTGCCAGCAAACTAAGGACAGGGTGGACGGAGACCCAGTACTTC. This rearrangement joins TRBV11-2 to TRBJ2-5; 8 nucleotides align to TRBD1. The CDR3 has 15 residues. Losses at the gene ends were 7 bases for V and 5 bases for J; bases not matched to a gene: 12. In germline, CDR1 is SGHAT, CDR2 FQNNGV.

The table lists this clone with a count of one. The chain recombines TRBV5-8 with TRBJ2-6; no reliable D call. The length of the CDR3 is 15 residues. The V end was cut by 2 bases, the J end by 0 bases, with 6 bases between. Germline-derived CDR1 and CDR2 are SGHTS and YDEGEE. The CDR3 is CASSFRYSGANVLTF. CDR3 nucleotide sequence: TGTGCCAGCAGCTTTCGTTACTCTGGGGCCAACGTCCTGACTTTC.

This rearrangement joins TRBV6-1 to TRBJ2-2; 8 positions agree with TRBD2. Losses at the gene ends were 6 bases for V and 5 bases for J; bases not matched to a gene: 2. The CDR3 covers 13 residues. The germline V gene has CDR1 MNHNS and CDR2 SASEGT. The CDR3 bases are TGTGCCAGCAGGGTAGCGGGGACCGGGGAGCTGTTTTTT. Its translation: CASRVAGTGELFF.

The CDR3 loop is CAWSADRELPQHF. The DNA of the CDR3 is TGTGCCTGGAGTGCGGACAGGGAACTCCCCCAGCATTTT. The chain employs TRBV30 and TRBJ1-5, with 8 positions matching TRBD1. The germline gives CDR1 GTSNPN, CDR2 SVGIG (reference sequence). With 1 base clipped from V and 10 bases from J, the junction kept 6 bases outside the gene matches. The CDR3 consists of 13 residues.

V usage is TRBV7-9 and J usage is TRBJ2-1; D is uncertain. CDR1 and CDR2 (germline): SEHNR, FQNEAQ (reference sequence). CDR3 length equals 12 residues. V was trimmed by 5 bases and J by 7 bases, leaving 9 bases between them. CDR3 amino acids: CASSHEVNEQFF. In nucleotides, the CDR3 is TGTGCCAGCAGCCACGAGGTTAATGAGCAGTTCTTC.

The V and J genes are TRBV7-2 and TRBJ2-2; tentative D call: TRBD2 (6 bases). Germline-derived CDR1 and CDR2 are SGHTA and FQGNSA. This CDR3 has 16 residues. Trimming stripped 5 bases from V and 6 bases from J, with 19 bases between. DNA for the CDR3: TGTGCCAGCAGCCCCCAGACTAGAAGTCCTTCCGGGGAGCTGTTTTTT. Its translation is CASSPQTRSPSGELFF.

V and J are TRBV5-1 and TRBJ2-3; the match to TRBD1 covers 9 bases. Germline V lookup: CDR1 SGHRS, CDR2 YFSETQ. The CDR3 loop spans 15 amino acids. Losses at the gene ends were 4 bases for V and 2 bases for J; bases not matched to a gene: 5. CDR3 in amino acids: CASSRGQGFTDTQYF. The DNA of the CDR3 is TGCGCCAGCAGCCGGGGACAGGGCTTCACAGATACGCAGTATTTT. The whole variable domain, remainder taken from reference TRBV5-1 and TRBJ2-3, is KAGVTQTPRYLIKTRGQQVTLSCSPISGHRSVSWYQQTPGQGLQFLFEYFSETQRNKGNFPGRFSGRQFSNSRSEMNVSTLELGDSALYLCASSRGQGFTDTQYFGPGTRLTVL.

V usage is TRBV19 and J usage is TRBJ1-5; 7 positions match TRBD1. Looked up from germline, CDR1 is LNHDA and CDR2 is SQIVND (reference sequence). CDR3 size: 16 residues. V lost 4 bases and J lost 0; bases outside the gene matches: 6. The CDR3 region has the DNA TGTGCCAGTAGTACCTACGCAGGGGGTAGCAATCAGCCCCAGCATTTT. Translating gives CASSTYAGGSNQPQHF.

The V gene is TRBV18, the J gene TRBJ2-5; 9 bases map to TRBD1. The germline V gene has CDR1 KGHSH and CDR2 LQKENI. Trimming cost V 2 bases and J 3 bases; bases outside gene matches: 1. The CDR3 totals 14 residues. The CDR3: CASSPRTGEETQYF. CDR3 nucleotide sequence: TGTGCCAGCTCACCAAGGACAGGGGAAGAGACCCAGTACTTC.